Below are 25 T cell receptor beta chains sequenced from a single sample in a study of T cells after yellow fever vaccination. TCRdb redid the calling of the 5' RACE reads with MiXCR, one entry per CDR3 protein. The sample carries 100,000 to 150,000 distinct CDR3 sequences, nearly 7.5% recorded once. The sequenced sample was CD4+ T cells sorted from PBMCs, obtained around 10 days after the first yellow fever vaccination. The origin of the receptors is a man younger than 30 who received the YFV17D yellow fever vaccine.

This clonotype has only a few counts. The V gene is TRBV28, the J gene TRBJ2-3; 8 bases agree with TRBD1. Germline CDR1 and CDR2: MDHEN and SYDVKM. The CDR3 runs 15 residues. The V gene end was trimmed by 5 bases and the J gene end by 4 bases; junction bases not matched to a gene: 8. The CDR3 reads CASSPLDRESDTQYF. DNA for the CDR3: TGTGCCAGCAGTCCCCTGGACAGGGAATCAGATACGCAGTATTTT. Full variable domain (outside the CDR3, taken from reference TRBV28 and TRBJ2-3): DVKVTQSSRYLVKRTGEKVFLECVQDMDHENMFWYRQDPGLGLRLIYFSYDVKMKEKGDIPEGYSVSREKKERFSLILESASTNQTSMYLCASSPLDRESDTQYFGPGTRLTVL.

This clonotype has ten or more counts. V is TRBV6-5 and J is TRBJ1-6, with TRBD1 matching over 9 bases. V dropped 6 bases and J dropped 7; count of bases not matched to a gene: 4. The germline V gene has CDR1 MNHEY and CDR2 SVGAGI. This CDR3 contains 14 residues. The CDR3 DNA is TGTGCCAGCAGAAGGACAGGGGAAAATTCACCCCTCCACTTT. It encodes CASRRTGENSPLHF.

The chain uses TRBV5-4 and TRBJ1-1, with D uncertain. Germline V CDR1 and CDR2: SGHNT, YYREEE (reference sequence). The V gene lost 2 bases and the J gene lost 5 bases, with 10 bases spanning the gap. The CDR3 length is 13 residues. The CDR3 protein is CASSFGEGTEAFF. The CDR3 region has the DNA TGTGCCAGCAGCTTTGGCGAGGGAACTGAAGCTTTCTTT.

The genes are TRBV20-1 and TRBJ2-5; TRBD2 matches 10 bases. CDR3 size: 16 residues. CDR1 DFQATT and CDR2 SNEGSKA come from the germline V gene (reference sequence). The V segment lost 1 base and the J segment 3 bases; nucleotides outside the gene matches: 8. Here the CDR3 reads CSARVLGLADEETQYF. CDR3 nucleotides: TGCAGTGCTAGAGTGTTAGGACTAGCGGACGAAGAGACCCAGTACTTC.

In this sample, this clonotype turned up many times. The genes are TRBV7-9 and TRBJ2-5; 7 positions match TRBD2. The germline gives CDR1 SEHNR, CDR2 FQNEAQ (reference sequence). V dropped 5 bases and J dropped 6; count of bases not matched to a gene: 9. CDR3 size: 14 residues. The CDR3 bases are TGTGCCAGCAGCCCGAGCGGGACTTGGCAGACCCAGTACTTC. As protein: CASSPSGTWQTQYF.

This clonotype appeared many times. In DNA, the CDR3 is TGTGCCACCAGTGATTTGGGACAGGGGGCTTCCAATGAGCAGTTCTTC. Its translation is CATSDLGQGASNEQFF. The chain is built from TRBV24-1 and TRBJ2-1; 11 bases match TRBD1. This CDR3 comprises 16 residues. CDR1 and CDR2 (germline): KGHDR, SFDVKD. Unmatched junction bases numbered 3, after V lost 0 bases and J lost 6 bases.

This clonotype showed up many times. The rearrangement uses TRBV6-5 and TRBJ2-3; D perhaps matches TRBD1 (5 bases). The V gene lost 4 bases and the J gene lost 4 bases, with 15 bases spanning the gap. This CDR3 spans 15 amino acids. Germline V gives CDR1 MNHEY, CDR2 SVGAGI. This chain's CDR3 is CASSSPARVSDTQYF. DNA of the CDR3: TGTGCCAGCAGTTCCCCCGCCAGGGTCTCAGATACGCAGTATTTT.

This clonotype was observed at least ten times. V and J are TRBV7-2 and TRBJ2-2, with TRBD2 matching over 9 bases. CDR3 length: 16 residues. The ends lost 1 base at V and 2 bases at J; junction bases unmatched: 2. The germline V gene encodes CDR1 SGHTA and CDR2 FQGNSA. The CDR3 DNA follows: TGTGCCAGCAGCTTAGGACTAGCGGTCAACACCGGGGAGCTGTTTTTT. Amino acid sequence: CASSLGLAVNTGELFF.

At least ten counts were recorded for this clonotype. J is TRBJ2-4 and V is TRBV27; a weak D match, TRBD1 (5 bases). This CDR3 spans 15 amino acids. Germline loops: CDR1 MNHEY, CDR2 SMNVEV (reference sequence). Trimming removed 6 bases at V and 0 bases at J, with 12 bases between. The CDR3 region has the DNA TGTGCCAGCAGGTCAGGGTTCGTAGCCAAAAACATTCAGTACTTC. Translated: CASRSGFVAKNIQYF.

In DNA, the CDR3 is TGCGCCAGCTTTCCAGGGAACTCTGGGGCCAACGTCCTGACTTTC. Protein sequence: CASFPGNSGANVLTF. The chain is built from TRBV5-1 and TRBJ2-6, with a possible D match to TRBD1 (5 bases). The ends were cut back, 7 bases at V and 0 bases at J, with 11 bases in the middle. The CDR3 spans 15 residues. Germline CDR1 is SGHRS and CDR2 is YFSETQ.

This clonotype was observed many times. The V and J genes are TRBV6-5 and TRBJ2-1; D ambiguous. The CDR3 is 16 residues long. V dropped 0 bases and J dropped 6 bases, with 15 bases sitting between them. The germline gives CDR1 MNHEY, CDR2 SVGAGI. Here the CDR3 reads CASSYSGRYGVNEQFF. CDR3 in DNA: TGTGCCAGCAGTTACTCGGGCCGCTATGGGGTCAATGAGCAGTTCTTC.

This clonotype was detected many times. The CDR3 DNA reads TGTGCCAGCAGGGATCCAAACACTGAAGCTTTCTTT. This encodes CASRDPNTEAFF. This chain joins TRBV7-2 and TRBJ1-1; unclear D gene. Germline CDR1 reads SGHTA; CDR2 reads FQGNSA. This CDR3 is 12 amino acids long. V lost 6 bases to trimming and J lost 2 bases, with 7 bases between them.

This clonotype occurred once. A much larger clone differs from this one at a single base, so this may be a read error. The genes are TRBV7-2 and TRBJ2-1, with D tentatively TRBD2 (6 bases). V was cut by 3 bases and J by 8 bases, with 14 bases left in between. CDR3 length: 14 residues. Germline V CDR1 and CDR2: SGHTA, FQGNSA. This chain's CDR3 is CASSFAVGGHEQFF. CDR3 DNA sequence: TGTGCCAGCAGCTTCGCGGTGGGAGGCCATGAGCAGTTCTTC.

This clonotype has a count of ten or more. V gene TRBV5-1 combines with J gene TRBJ1-5, with 9 bases lining up with TRBD1. The germline gives CDR1 SGHRS, CDR2 YFSETQ. This CDR3 has 15 residues. Trimming cost V 2 bases and J 3 bases; bases outside gene matches: 3. CDR3 in DNA: TGCGCCAGCAGCTTACAGGGGGCCGTCAATCAGCCCCAGCATTTT. Amino acid sequence: CASSLQGAVNQPQHF.

This clonotype was detected ten times or more. V and J are TRBV27 and TRBJ2-5; 9 bases are a match to TRBD1. V lost 5 bases and J lost 5; bases outside the gene matches: 15. This CDR3 has 17 amino acids. Germline-derived CDR1 and CDR2 are MNHEY and SMNVEV (reference sequence). The CDR3 loop is CASSPRGTGFSAETQYF. As DNA, the CDR3 is TGTGCCAGCAGTCCCAGGGGGACAGGGTTCAGTGCGGAGACCCAGTACTTC.

This clonotype came up many times. The CDR3 region is CASSMDILSTGELFF. The CDR3 region has the DNA TGCGCCAGCAGCATGGACATTCTCAGTACCGGGGAGCTGTTTTTT. This rearrangement joins TRBV5-1 to TRBJ2-2, with TRBD1 as a possible D gene (5 bases). There are 15 residues in the CDR3. Trimming left V 4 bases short and J 5 bases short, with 15 bases between. Germline V lookup: CDR1 SGHRS, CDR2 YFSETQ.

The sample holds a few counts of this clonotype. The chain couples TRBV29-1 to TRBJ2-2; D is perhaps TRBD1 (6 bases). V gave up 7 bases and J gave up 4 bases, with 16 bases separating them. This CDR3 contains 14 residues. Germline CDR1 SQVTM, CDR2 ANQGSEA. The CDR3 nucleotides read TGCAGCGCTCCGGGACACGATTCCACCGGGGAGCTGTTTTTT. It codes for CSAPGHDSTGELFF.

With regard to this clonotype: Possible read error: a much larger clone is one base away. The V gene is TRBV11-2, the J gene TRBJ2-2; 7 nucleotides agree with TRBD1. The CDR3 totals 18 residues. Looked up from germline, CDR1 is SGHAT and CDR2 is FQNNGV. The CDR3 region is CSSSFQSPLTGFTGELFF. As DNA, the CDR3 is TGTTCCAGCAGCTTTCAATCCCCCTTGACAGGGTTCACCGGGGAGCTGTTTTTT.

A few counts support this clonotype. The chain joins TRBV29-1 to TRBJ2-5, with 9 bases that match TRBD1. The CDR3 contains 13 residues. With 6 bases clipped from V and 3 bases from J, the junction kept 5 bases outside the gene matches. Germline assignment: CDR1 SQVTM and CDR2 ANQGSEA. Here the CDR3 reads CSVAQGAEETQYF. CDR3 nucleotide sequence: TGCAGCGTAGCACAGGGGGCCGAAGAGACCCAGTACTTC.

Turning to this clonotype: This may arise from a read error, as a much more abundant clone is one base away. The rearrangement joins TRBV20-1 to TRBJ2-1; the D gene is possibly TRBD2 (6 bases). The germline V gene encodes CDR1 DFQATT and CDR2 SNEGSKA (reference sequence). This CDR3 is built from 13 residues. V gave up 6 bases and J gave up 4 bases, with 13 bases separating them. CDR3 sequence (DNA): TGCAGTGCCAAGGAGGGGTATTACAATGAGCAGTTCTTC. Translating it yields CSAKEGYYNEQFF.

The chain links TRBV15 to TRBJ2-5, with TRBD2 matching over 7 bases. CDR1 is LNHNV, CDR2 YYDKDF, per germline (reference sequence). This CDR3 spans 15 amino acids. V shed 1 base, J shed 0 bases, and the junction held 2 bases outside the gene matches. As DNA, the CDR3 is TGTGCCACCAGCAGAGGGCTAGCGGACCAAGAGACCCAGTACTTC. Translated: CATSRGLADQETQYF.

This clonotype came up many times. The chain employs TRBV6-1 and TRBJ1-4, with D uncertain. V lost 2 bases, J lost 0 bases, and 10 bases lay in between. CDR1 is MNHNS and CDR2 is SASEGT in the germline V gene. The CDR3 length is 16 residues. The CDR3 region is CASSEFRSATNEKLFF. CDR3 coding DNA: TGTGCCAGCAGTGAATTTAGGTCTGCAACTAATGAAAAACTGTTTTTT.

In its sample, this clonotype was seen many times. The V and J genes are TRBV27 and TRBJ2-3, with D unresolved. From germline, CDR1 is MNHEY and CDR2 SMNVEV (reference sequence). The CDR3 runs to 15 residues. V was trimmed by 2 bases and J by 4 bases, leaving 13 bases between them. In nucleotides, the CDR3 is TGTGCCAGCAGTTTAAACTTACCCGGCCCAGATACGCAGTATTTT. This translates into CASSLNLPGPDTQYF.

This clonotype came up many times. This rearrangement joins TRBV6-5 to TRBJ1-2, with 9 bases fitting TRBD1. From germline, CDR1 is MNHEY and CDR2 SVGAGI. This CDR3 has 14 residues. J gave up 2 bases and V 8 bases, and 6 bases lay outside the gene matches. CDR3: CASGRTGVNYGYTF. The DNA for the CDR3 is TGTGCCAGCGGCCGGACAGGGGTGAACTATGGCTACACCTTC.

This clonotype was seen a few times. J is TRBJ2-5 and V is TRBV7-8; TRBD1 or TRBD2 may be the D gene (5 bases each). The CDR3 totals 14 residues. Per germline, CDR1 SGHVS and CDR2 FQNEAQ. V was cut by 5 bases and J by 3 bases, with 13 bases left in between. The DNA for the CDR3 is TGTGCCAGCAGCCGGTGGGGGAACAAAGAGACCCAGTACTTC. Protein sequence: CASSRWGNKETQYF.